The TCR beta chain described here comes from a study of T cell repertoires in cytomegalovirus infection. About the research overall: Matching HLA type, along with CMV infection, was indicated by public TCR beta signatures.

TCRdb processed the reads anew with MiXCR; each CDR3 protein has one entry. The data hold roughly 180,000 distinct CDR3 sequences, with roughly 30% observed a single time. Sequencing was carried out using PBMCs. The sequence was obtained from a human donor in good health (CMV status not recorded). Some clones in this sample may be carry-over from other donors' samples.

CDR3 sequence (DNA): TGTGCCAGCAGCCAAGGCTCTGGGAACACTGAAGCTTTCTTT. This codes for CASSQGSGNTEAFF. This chain connects TRBV7-2 to TRBJ1-1; D is unresolved. The CDR3 has 14 amino acids. V gave up 5 bases and J gave up 1 base, with 11 bases separating them. Germline CDR1 SGHTA, CDR2 FQGNSA. Based on the CDR3 plus reference TRBV7-2 and TRBJ1-1, the full variable domain is GAGVSQSPSNKVTEKGKDVELRCDPISGHTALYWYRQSLGQGLEFLIYFQGNSAPDKSGLPSDRFSAERTGGSVSTLTIQRTQQEDSAVYLCASSQGSGNTEAFFGQGTRLTVV.